This T cell receptor (beta chain) appears in the sequencing data of a study of T cell repertoires in cytomegalovirus infection. TCRdb reanalysed the reads using MiXCR and keeps one entry per CDR3 protein. The data show fewer than 950,000 distinct CDR3 sequences, 30% to 35% seen once. CDR1 and CDR2 (germline): MDHEN, SYDVKM. The CDR3 is 14 amino acids. V was shortened by 6 bases and J by 0 bases, with 9 bases between the two germline ends. Comment on this clonotype: The antigen is not known.

This clonotype originated in a human donor in good health (CMV status not recorded). Some clones in this sample may be carry-over from other donors' samples. Sequenced material: cultured CD8+ T cells from PBMCs, taken from culture after CMV antigen stimulation. The chain couples TRBV28 to TRBJ1-5; D call uncertain. CDR3 sequence: CASSLLISNQPQHF. The CDR3 DNA is TGTGCCAGCAGCCTACTCATTAGCAATCAGCCCCAGCATTTT.